This entry features one T cell receptor (beta chain) sequence. This entry is derived from a study of OX40 agonist ivuxolimab in advanced cancers. Profiling relied on immunoSEQ multiplex PCR, and the TCRdb table lists in-frame clones only, not all of them. This table holds about 75,000 clones, more than 85% found once. CDR1 is SGHTA, CDR2 FQGNSA, per germline. The CDR3 consists of 16 residues. The V gene lost 4 bases and the J gene lost 6 bases, with 19 bases spanning the gap. The timepoints at which blood was sampled were baseline, cycle 4 day 1, and cycle 7 day 1. The clonotype was recovered from an adult with an advanced solid tumor such as melanoma, head and neck, liver or kidney cancer. Sequences were derived from CD4+ or CD8+ T cells sorted from blood, sampled in a trial of the OX40 agonist ivuxolimab. The J gene is TRBJ2-1, the V gene TRBV7-2; D call uncertain. The CDR3 protein is CASSSPPGLKGNEQFF. In nucleotides, the CDR3 is TGTGCCAGCAGCTCCCCCCCGGGCCTAAAGGGCAATGAGCAGTTCTTC.